Listed here are 18 T cell receptor beta chains from one sample, sequenced in a study of T-cell reconstitution after alpha-beta-depleted transplantation in children (dated by TCRdb to 2016 to 2017). The treatment or condition label for this specimen denotes: allogeneic hematopoietic cell transplantation with graft depleted of TCRalphabeta T cells and CD19 B cells. The library was generated by PCR. The data were produced on an Illumina HiSeq 2500. To normalize quantification of the TCRbeta repertoire, the TCR libraries were built with molecular barcoding that relied on unique molecular identifiers. Through fastp at Q25 and MiXCR, TCRdb rebuilt clones from the public reads, retaining in-frame beta chains. Rows matching on CDR3 protein sequence are summarized as one entry with the most common DNA and genes. This sample has 300,000 to 350,000 distinct CDR3 sequences in its table, and 15% to 20% of those were observed once. Just over 40% of the sample is held by the ten biggest clonotypes.

The source was PBMCs, mostly from graft donor cells, collected 360 days after TCRalphabeta/CD19-depleted stem cell transplant. Every receptor here comes from a male patient aged 2 to 9 who had a stem cell transplant for acute lymphoblastic leukemia, so the T cells may come from the graft donor.

The chain employs TRBV15 and TRBJ2-7, with a tentative D call TRBD2 (5 bases). Trimming removed 5 bases from V and 4 bases from J, with 12 bases in between. Germline V gene data show CDR1 as LNHNV and CDR2 as YYDKDF (reference sequence). The CDR3 is 13 amino acids. As DNA, the CDR3 is TGTGCCACCAGCCCCCGAGGGTGGTACGAGCAGTACTTC. Translation: CATSPRGWYEQYF.

V usage is TRBV10-3 and J usage is TRBJ1-4, with D unresolved. The ends were cut back, 0 bases at V and 3 bases at J, with 5 bases in the middle. Germline V gene data show CDR1 as ENHRY and CDR2 as SYGVKD. This CDR3 has 14 residues. CDR3 in amino acids: CAISESAANEKLFF. Here the CDR3 DNA reads TGTGCCATCAGTGAGTCGGCGGCTAATGAAAAACTGTTTTTT.

A few counts support this clonotype. This chain uses TRBV12-3 or TRBV12-4 with TRBJ2-5; D is undetermined. Trimming took 5 bases from V and 2 from J, leaving 15 bases between them. The CDR3 is 15 residues long. This CDR3 reads CASSTDQGPQETQYF. The CDR3 DNA reads as TGTGCCAGCAGTACTGACCAAGGCCCTCAAGAGACCCAGTACTTC.

This clonotype occurred many times. The genes are TRBV7-2 and TRBJ2-2; a possible D gene is TRBD2 (6 bases). The CDR3 has 14 amino acids. Germline-derived CDR1 and CDR2 are SGHTA and FQGNSA. V was pared by 6 bases and J by 4 bases, with 12 bases between. Here the CDR3 DNA reads TGTGCCAGCAGACATAATAGCGGCACCGGGGAGCTGTTTTTT. As protein: CASRHNSGTGELFF.

The rearrangement joins TRBV3-1 to TRBJ1-1, with 7 bases that match TRBD1. V shed 3 bases, J shed 0 bases, and the junction held 13 bases outside the gene matches. CDR1 LGHDT and CDR2 YNNKEL come from the germline V gene (reference sequence). The CDR3 covers 18 residues. CDR3 DNA sequence: TGTGCCAGCAGCCAGGGTCTACAGGGGCCGACTTTGAACACTGAAGCTTTCTTT. It is translated as CASSQGLQGPTLNTEAFF. Together with reference TRBV3-1 and TRBJ1-1, the CDR3 gives the full variable domain: DTAVSQTPKYLVTQMGNDKSIKCEQNLGHDTMYWYKQDSKKFLKIMFSYNNKELIINETVPNRFSPKSPDKAHLNLHINSLELGDSAVYFCASSQGLQGPTLNTEAFFGQGTRLTVV.

This clonotype was counted between two and nine times. The chain has TRBV12-3 or TRBV12-4 and TRBJ1-2, with a possible D match to TRBD1 (6 bases). Deletions cut 6 bases from V and 2 bases from J, with 10 bases between. The CDR3 runs to 13 residues. CDR3 sequence: CASSRDINYGYTF. The CDR3 DNA sequence: TGTGCCAGCAGCCGGGACATCAACTATGGCTACACCTTC.

This clonotype has at least ten counts. CDR3 sequence: CASSSGGRANTGELFF. The CDR3 DNA reads TGTGCCAGCAGTTCCGGCGGGAGGGCGAACACCGGGGAGCTGTTTTTT. The J gene is TRBJ2-2, the V gene TRBV12-3 or TRBV12-4, with 9 bases aligning to TRBD2. The ends lost 4 bases at V and 0 bases at J; junction bases unmatched: 3. The CDR3 is made up of 16 amino acids.

This clonotype was seen a few times. The chain employs TRBV7-2 and TRBJ2-5; 10 nucleotides match TRBD2. The CDR3 is made up of 19 amino acids. J gave up 1 base and V 1 base, and 12 bases lay outside the gene matches. Germline CDR1 is SGHTA and CDR2 is FQGNSA. In DNA, the CDR3 is TGTGCCAGCAGCTTAGGGCTAGCGGGAGCAAGGTGGGGCCAAGAGACCCAGTACTTC. Residues: CASSLGLAGARWGQETQYF.

This clonotype was seen only a few times. This chain links TRBV20-1 with TRBJ1-1, with D perhaps TRBD1 (6 bases). The V gene's germline CDR1 is DFQATT and CDR2 SNEGSKA (reference sequence). The CDR3 has 15 amino acids. V was trimmed by 2 bases and J by 1 base, leaving 14 bases between them. CDR3 bases: TGCAGTGCTAGACCCGCAACAGGGCAGAACACTGAAGCTTTCTTT. Residues: CSARPATGQNTEAFF.

The table lists this clonotype with a few counts. The chain carries TRBV20-1 and TRBJ2-5; 10 bases match TRBD2. The germline gives CDR1 DFQATT, CDR2 SNEGSKA (reference sequence). This CDR3 has 14 amino acids. Germline trimming cut 3 bases from V and 5 bases from J; bases unmatched to any gene: 6. The CDR3 DNA is TGCAGTGCTAGGCTTAGCGGGAGGTGGGAGACCCAGTACTTC. Translating gives CSARLSGRWETQYF.

This clonotype has a count of ten or more. V usage is TRBV18 and J usage is TRBJ2-3; TRBD2 matches 11 bases. Germline CDR1 is KGHSH and CDR2 is LQKENI. This CDR3 contains 16 residues. V was clipped by 3 bases and J by 3 bases; unmatched bases: 5. This CDR3 reads CASSPRLAGSTDTQYF. CDR3 DNA: TGTGCCAGCTCACCCAGACTAGCGGGAAGTACAGATACGCAGTATTTT.

This clonotype was observed a few times. The CDR3 DNA is TGTGCCAGCAGCCGACCCCGTGGGTTGAAAGAGACCCAGTACTTC. Its translation is CASSRPRGLKETQYF. V and J are TRBV7-9 and TRBJ2-5; D is uncertain. Trimming took 5 bases from V and 3 from J, leaving 16 bases between them. This CDR3 spans 15 amino acids. CDR1 and CDR2 (germline): SEHNR, FQNEAQ (reference sequence).

This clonotype was picked up a small number of times. The chain carries TRBV4-3 and TRBJ2-7; 8 bases line up with TRBD2. The germline gives CDR1 LGHNA, CDR2 YSLEER. This CDR3 contains 15 residues. With 4 bases clipped from V and 4 bases from J, the junction kept 9 bases outside the gene matches. The CDR3 nucleotides read TGCGCCAGCAGCCCCAACGGACTAGCAATATACGAGCAGTACTTC. It yields the protein CASSPNGLAIYEQYF.

This sequence joins TRBV6-5 and TRBJ2-7; no clear D gene. CDR1 and CDR2 (germline): MNHEY, SVGAGI. Trimming cost V 3 bases and J 3 bases, with 18 bases left between them. This CDR3 is built from 16 residues. CDR3 DNA sequence: TGTGCCAGCAGTTATAGAGAAATACGCTGGAACTACGAGCAGTACTTC. Protein sequence: CASSYREIRWNYEQYF.

This clonotype has a handful of counts. CDR3 amino acids: CASSYGGTMNTEAFF. As DNA, the CDR3 is TGTGCCAGCAGTTATGGGGGAACCATGAACACTGAAGCTTTCTTT. The chain joins TRBV12-3 or TRBV12-4 to TRBJ1-1; D may be TRBD1 (5 bases). This CDR3 is 15 amino acids long. Between the trimmed V and J ends, which lost 4 bases and 0 bases, there was a span of 12 bases.

The DNA for the CDR3 is TGTGCCAGCAGCTTTAGCGGGACCTACACCGGGGAGCTGTTTTTT. Translation: CASSFSGTYTGELFF. The chain is built from TRBV11-2 and TRBJ2-2; 8 bases line up with TRBD2. The CDR3 has 15 amino acids. The V gene's germline CDR1 is SGHAT and CDR2 FQNNGV. J was trimmed by 3 bases and V by 3 bases; bases with no gene match: 3.

This clonotype has a handful of counts. This chain links TRBV3-1 with TRBJ2-7; 10 bases fit TRBD2. CDR1 is LGHDT and CDR2 is YNNKEL in the germline V gene (reference sequence). Losses at the gene ends were 1 base for V and 2 bases for J; bases not matched to a gene: 8. This CDR3 region has 17 residues. The CDR3 DNA follows: TGTGCCAGCAGCCAAGTAGCGGGAGGTGCGTCTGCCTACGAGCAGTACTTC. This sequence encodes CASSQVAGGASAYEQYF.

This clonotype was counted at least ten times. V gene TRBV3-1 combines with J gene TRBJ1-6; 7 positions agree with TRBD1. Germline V CDR1 and CDR2: LGHDT, YNNKEL (reference sequence). Trimming removed 4 bases from V and 8 bases from J; junction bases left unmatched: 8. The CDR3 extends over 15 amino acids. In DNA, the CDR3 is TGTGCCAGCAGCCCGTCGACAGGGCTTTATTCACCCCTCCACTTT. Encoded protein: CASSPSTGLYSPLHF.